The next 29 T cell receptor beta chains were all read from a single sample in a study of T cell repertoires in aging, cancer and after chemotherapy. Peripheral blood genomic DNA, not sorted cells or RNA, was the template. Rearranged V-D-J TRB sequences were amplified with a mixed TRB-A/B primer pool. MiXCR, applied by TCRdb to the multiplex PCR reads, yields one record per CDR3 protein. The sample has 10,000 to 15,000 distinct CDR3 sequences, 35% seen once; the top ten hold about 6.9%. The material sequenced was blood. These receptors came from a human donor in good health. The donor label of this sample is uncertain.

This clonotype rates as medium-sized. The CDR3 sequence: CASSPEGRDGYTF. CDR3 DNA: TGTGCCAGCAGCCCCGAGGGGCGGGACGGCTACACCTTC. The rearrangement links TRBV11-3 to TRBJ1-2, with a tentative D call TRBD1 (5 bases). This CDR3 is built from 13 residues. With 5 bases removed from V and 8 bases from J, the gap between germline ends came to 15 bases. Germline V gene data show CDR1 as SGHNT and CDR2 as YENEEA.

This chain links TRBV5-6 with TRBJ1-4, with D unresolved. The CDR3 contains 17 residues. Germline values: CDR1 SGHDT, CDR2 YYEEEE. The V end was cut by 5 bases, the J end by 0 bases, with 17 bases between. The CDR3 loop reads CASRPARASATNEKLFF. The CDR3 DNA reads TGTGCCAGCAGACCGGCCCGCGCGTCTGCAACTAATGAAAAACTGTTTTTT.

This clonotype has a handful of counts. The chain combines TRBV5-1 with TRBJ2-3; TRBD2 agrees at 7 bases. V lost 1 base to trimming and J lost 0 bases; unmatched junction nucleotides: 5. CDR1 and CDR2 from the germline V gene are SGHRS and YFSETQ. The CDR3 is 16 residues long. In DNA form, the CDR3 reads TGCGCCAGCAGCTTGAGGGAGGGGTCTAGCACAGATACGCAGTATTTT. Protein sequence: CASSLREGSSTDTQYF. The variable domain in full, completed from reference TRBV5-1 and TRBJ2-3, reads KAGVTQTPRYLIKTRGQQVTLSCSPISGHRSVSWYQQTPGQGLQFLFEYFSETQRNKGNFPGRFSGRQFSNSRSEMNVSTLELGDSALYLCASSLREGSSTDTQYFGPGTRLTVL.

The chain uses TRBV7-9 and TRBJ1-1; D is uncertain. This CDR3 is built from 16 residues. Germline CDR1 is SEHNR and CDR2 is FQNEAQ (reference sequence). The V and J ends lost 1 base and 0 bases respectively, with 12 bases between them. The CDR3 region is CASSLGNKPMNTEAFF. The CDR3 region has the DNA TGTGCCAGCAGCTTAGGGAACAAACCTATGAACACTGAAGCTTTCTTT.

The chain recombines TRBV5-4 with TRBJ2-1, with 7 bases matching TRBD2. The CDR3 is 15 amino acids. J lost 5 bases, V lost 9 bases, and 14 bases had no gene match. CDR1 and CDR2 (germline): SGHNT, YYREEE (reference sequence). The CDR3 spells CAISGGDSGNNEQFF. Here the CDR3 DNA reads TGTGCCATCAGTGGGGGGGATTCTGGGAACAATGAGCAGTTCTTC.

This rearrangement joins TRBV11-3 to TRBJ2-3, with 7 nucleotides matching TRBD2. Germline V gene lookup returns CDR1 SGHNT and CDR2 YENEEA. The CDR3 is 14 amino acids. Losses at the gene ends were 6 bases for V and 0 bases for J; bases not matched to a gene: 3. CDR3 protein: CASSVSGSTDTQYF. The CDR3 coding sequence is TGTGCCAGCAGTGTTAGCGGGAGCACAGATACGCAGTATTTT.

The CDR3 sequence is CAISVTSTGIDEQYF. CDR3 nucleotides: TGTGCCATCAGTGTTACATCTACAGGGATCGACGAGCAGTACTTC. The chain joins TRBV10-3 to TRBJ2-7; D is perhaps TRBD1 (6 bases). The germline V gene has CDR1 ENHRY and CDR2 SYGVKD. V gave up 4 bases and J gave up 5 bases, with 18 bases separating them. This CDR3 region has 15 residues.

This clonotype was observed once. The rearrangement links TRBV18 to TRBJ1-6; D ambiguous. Germline loops: CDR1 KGHSH, CDR2 LQKENI. V gave up 3 bases and J gave up 10 bases, with 19 bases separating them. The length of the CDR3 is 16 residues. CDR3 in DNA: TGTGCCAGCTCACCTACTTTGAGTTCGTTAGGCTCACCCCTCCACTTT. Its translation: CASSPTLSSLGSPLHF.

Note on this clonotype: At one end the junction does not follow the germline gene, possibly because of a read error. The V and J genes are TRBV12-3 or TRBV12-4 and TRBJ2-7, with D possibly matching TRBD2 (5 bases). This CDR3 has 15 residues. CDR3 in amino acids: CAISEILGVPREQYF. CDR3 coding DNA: TGTGCCATCAGTGAAATTCTCGGGGTTCCGCGCGAGCAGTACTTC.

The chain couples TRBV20-1 to TRBJ2-7; D unresolved. There are 10 residues in the CDR3. CDR1 is DFQATT, CDR2 SNEGSKA, per germline (reference sequence). The V end was cut by 2 bases, the J end by 5 bases, with 4 bases between. The CDR3 sequence is CSARLDEQYF. Written as DNA, the CDR3 is TGCAGTGCTAGATTAGACGAGCAGTACTTC.

This clonotype was counted between two and nine times. The J gene is TRBJ2-2, the V gene TRBV5-4; D is unresolved. The germline V and J ends were trimmed by 1 base and 3 bases, with 1 base remaining between them. The CDR3 consists of 12 residues. Germline CDR1 is SGHNT and CDR2 is YYREEE (reference sequence). The CDR3 coding sequence is TGTGCCAGCAGCTTGTACACCGGGGAGCTGTTTTTT. Amino acids: CASSLYTGELFF.

Comment on this clonotype: Germline is not matched at one junction end, which may reflect a read error. This chain joins TRBV6-1 and TRBJ2-1; D gene ambiguous. Germline values: CDR1 MNHNS, CDR2 SASEGT. The CDR3 totals 16 residues. Here the CDR3 DNA reads TGTGCCAGCAGTGTAGATCCTCCCAGCTCCTATAATGAGCAGTTCTTC. Amino acids: CASSVDPPSSYNEQFF.

A few counts support this clonotype. The chain employs TRBV19 and TRBJ1-1; no clear D. Trimming removed 4 bases at V and 1 base at J, with 13 bases between. Germline V gene data show CDR1 as LNHDA and CDR2 as SQIVND (reference sequence). The CDR3 runs 15 residues. CDR3 nucleotide sequence: TGTGCCAGTAGTACCCCGGGCACAAAGAACACTGAAGCTTTCTTT. Its translation is CASSTPGTKNTEAFF.

The chain recombines TRBV10-3 with TRBJ2-3; unclear D gene. CDR1 and CDR2 from the germline V gene are ENHRY and SYGVKD. The CDR3 totals 15 residues. Trimming stripped 4 bases from V and 2 bases from J, with 13 bases between. The CDR3: CAISGRAGNTDTQYF. The CDR3 DNA is TGTGCCATCAGTGGTAGGGCTGGGAACACAGATACGCAGTATTTT.

A few counts support this clonotype. V and J are TRBV19 and TRBJ2-6; 11 bases are a match to TRBD1. The V gene's germline CDR1 is LNHDA and CDR2 SQIVND (reference sequence). The trim removed 6 bases at V and 0 bases at J, leaving 4 bases unmatched. The CDR3 is 17 residues long. The CDR3 DNA reads as TGTGCCAGTAGGGCCGGGACAGGGGGCTCTGGGGCCAACGTCCTGACTTTC. Translation: CASRAGTGGSGANVLTF.

By share, this clonotype ranks as medium-sized. The chain uses TRBV29-1 and TRBJ2-3; possible D gene TRBD1, 8 bases. V was clipped by 4 bases and J by 3 bases, with 23 bases between them. Germline CDR1 and CDR2: SQVTM and ANQGSEA. CDR3 size: 17 residues. Written as DNA, the CDR3 is TGCAGCGTTGTTCGGACAGGGACGGCGGGGGATACAGATACGCAGTATTTT. Its protein product is CSVVRTGTAGDTDTQYF.

The chain has TRBV6-5 and TRBJ2-2; TRBD2 might be the D (7 bases). Trimming left V 5 bases short and J 5 bases short, with 18 bases between. Looked up from germline, CDR1 is MNHEY and CDR2 is SVGAGI. The CDR3 length is 16 residues. The CDR3 bases are TGTGCCAGCAGTGGGCTGGGGGCCGGGAGGACCGGGGAGCTGTTTTTT. Translation gives CASSGLGAGRTGELFF.

There are a few counts of this clonotype. The V and J genes are TRBV6-1 and TRBJ2-7; maybe TRBD1 (5 bases). Trimming removed 8 bases from V and 3 bases from J, with 17 bases in between. The CDR3 runs 14 residues. CDR1 is MNHNS, CDR2 SASEGT, per germline. CDR3 residues: CASLSTAILYEQYF. DNA for the CDR3: TGTGCCAGCCTTTCGACAGCAATACTCTACGAGCAGTACTTC.

The J gene is TRBJ2-4, the V gene TRBV6-5; 7 bases are a match to TRBD1. The CDR3 totals 15 residues. Germline V CDR1 and CDR2: MNHEY, SVGAGI. The V and J ends lost 0 bases and 8 bases, in that order; junction bases with no gene match: 7. The CDR3 here is CASSYSETGVHIQYF. For the CDR3, the DNA is TGTGCCAGCAGTTACTCCGAAACAGGGGTGCACATTCAGTACTTC.

The chain carries TRBV29-1 and TRBJ2-2; D possibly corresponds to TRBD2 (7 bases). Trimming stripped 7 bases from V and 2 bases from J, with 14 bases between. The CDR3 length is 14 residues. Germline lookup yields CDR1 SQVTM and CDR2 ANQGSEA. The CDR3 coding sequence is TGCAGCGCTGGGGGGGGCGATAACACCGGGGAGCTGTTTTTT. Translating gives CSAGGGDNTGELFF.

Turning to this clonotype: Relative to the germline gene, one junction end is altered; a read error may explain this. The gene calls are TRBV27 and TRBJ1-4, with a tentative D call TRBD1 (5 bases). Germline CDR1 is MNHEY and CDR2 is SMNVEV (reference sequence). The CDR3 runs 15 residues. CDR3 sequence: CASSISGTEGEKLFF. The CDR3 region has the DNA TGTGCCAGCAGTATATCCGGGACGGAGGGTGAAAAACTGTTTTTT.

This rearrangement joins TRBV20-1 to TRBJ1-5; D is undetermined. Germline CDR1 DFQATT, CDR2 SNEGSKA (reference sequence). The CDR3 spans 13 residues. V lost 1 base, J lost 3 bases, and 7 bases lay in between. The CDR3 nucleotides are TGCAGTGCTAGAGGTCAGTTCAATCAGCCCCAGCATTTT. Protein sequence: CSARGQFNQPQHF.

Within the sample, this clonotype is medium-sized. The V and J genes are TRBV27 and TRBJ2-3; unclear D gene. V lost 3 bases and J lost 5, with 6 bases in between. CDR1 MNHEY and CDR2 SMNVEV come from the germline V gene (reference sequence). The CDR3 is 12 residues long. CDR3 in DNA: TGTGCCAGCAGTTTGGGTCGAGATACGCAGTATTTT. Protein sequence: CASSLGRDTQYF.

This chain links TRBV19 with TRBJ1-1; D is ambiguous. Trimming took off 9 bases at V and 6 bases at J, with 17 bases between the two ends. CDR1 is LNHDA and CDR2 is SQIVND in the germline V gene (reference sequence). The CDR3 covers 13 residues. The CDR3 DNA follows: TGTGCCAGCAGTTTTGGCAGAGTCGCTGAAGCTTTCTTT. Its translation: CASSFGRVAEAFF.

CDR3 in DNA: TGTGCCAGCTATCGGCTGTCTAGTAACACCGGGGAGCTGTTTTTT. Translating gives CASYRLSSNTGELFF. The chain couples TRBV18 to TRBJ2-2; D uncertain. The V end lost 7 bases, the J end lost 2 bases, and 14 bases lay between the germline ends. The V gene's germline CDR1 is KGHSH and CDR2 LQKENI. The CDR3 length is 15 residues.

This clonotype was seen a few times. This chain joins TRBV5-1 and TRBJ2-6; 11 nucleotides line up with TRBD2. V shed 4 bases and J 0 bases; nucleotides not matched to a gene: 3. Germline assignment: CDR1 SGHRS and CDR2 YFSETQ. This CDR3 comprises 17 residues. The CDR3 loop is CASSTLAGASGANVLTF. CDR3 bases: TGCGCCAGCAGCACACTAGCGGGGGCCTCTGGGGCCAACGTCCTGACTTTC.

This chain uses TRBV6-6 with TRBJ2-7; D may match TRBD1 or TRBD2 (5 bases each). Deletions cut 0 bases from V and 0 bases from J, with 9 bases between. This CDR3 spans 15 amino acids. Per the germline V gene, CDR1 is MNHNY and CDR2 is SVGAGI (reference sequence). The CDR3 DNA reads as TGTGCCAGCAGTTACTCGGGGCTAGCCTCCTACGAGCAGTACTTC. This translates into CASSYSGLASYEQYF.

This clonotype turned up a few times. The V call is TRBV19, the J call TRBJ1-1; D unresolved. With 3 bases removed from V and 4 bases from J, the gap between germline ends came to 9 bases. Per the germline V gene, CDR1 is LNHDA and CDR2 is SQIVND (reference sequence). This CDR3 is built from 13 residues. CDR3 nucleotides: TGTGCCAGTAGTATTGCTAGGGCCACTGAAGCTTTCTTT. Its translation: CASSIARATEAFF.

In its sample, this clonotype was seen a few times. The chain carries TRBV6-5 and TRBJ2-7; 7 nucleotides agree with TRBD1. Trimming took 6 bases from V and 5 from J; bases not matched to a gene: 7. The CDR3 has 13 amino acids. In germline, CDR1 is MNHEY, CDR2 SVGAGI. CDR3 region: CASSPYRGHEQYF. Here the CDR3 DNA reads TGTGCCAGCAGCCCTTATAGGGGGCACGAGCAGTACTTC.